Presented here are 15 T cell receptor beta chains from one specimen sequenced in a study of shared clonotypes between healthy human individuals. TCRdb keeps only in-frame clones here, not all; method: immunoSEQ multiplex PCR. Of more than 150,000 clones detected, 65% to 80% appear once; the ten largest clones hold over 9.5%. Sequenced input: memory CD4+ T cells sorted from blood. Sample subset: CD45RA-negative fraction. These receptors all come from a young man in good health.

This clone occurred a few times. V gene TRBV5-4 combines with J gene TRBJ1-5; no reliable D call. Per the germline V gene, CDR1 is SGHNT and CDR2 is YYREEE (reference sequence). Between the trimmed V and J ends, which lost 0 bases and 7 bases, there was a span of 5 bases. The CDR3 has 12 amino acids. The CDR3 DNA sequence: TGTGCCAGCAGCTTGGATTCCCAGCCCCAGCATTTT. It translates to CASSLDSQPQHF.

The chain combines TRBV5-1 with TRBJ2-1; TRBD1 aligns across 7 bases. This CDR3 region has 13 residues. Germline CDR1 SGHRS, CDR2 YFSETQ. The trim removed 5 bases at V and 6 bases at J, leaving 5 bases unmatched. This CDR3 reads CASSLTGLNEQFF. CDR3 sequence (DNA): TGCGCCAGCAGTTTGACAGGGCTCAATGAGCAGTTCTTC.

V gene TRBV7-2 combines with J gene TRBJ2-1; TRBD2 is a possible D gene (6 bases). V was clipped by 4 bases and J by 10 bases, with 17 bases between them. Germline assignment: CDR1 SGHTA and CDR2 FQGNSA. The CDR3 length is 14 residues. CDR3 protein: CASSSIGGVPEQFF. In DNA, the CDR3 is TGTGCCAGCAGCTCTATCGGCGGGGTCCCGGAGCAGTTCTTC.

The chain has TRBV7-9 and TRBJ2-5, with TRBD2 identical over 8 bases. The CDR3 totals 15 residues. V was clipped by 5 bases and J by 4 bases; unmatched bases: 9. CDR1 is SEHNR, CDR2 FQNEAQ, per germline (reference sequence). The CDR3 coding sequence is TGTGCCAGCAGCGCCTCGGGAGGGCCCTCAGAGACCCAGTACTTC. It specifies CASSASGGPSETQYF.

The chain links TRBV5-1 to TRBJ2-7; D is ambiguous. Germline loops: CDR1 SGHRS, CDR2 YFSETQ. This CDR3 has 13 amino acids. Trimming shortened V by 5 bases and J by 3 bases, and 12 bases separated the two germline ends. The chain's CDR3 is CASRKDTNYEQYF. CDR3 coding DNA: TGCGCCAGCAGGAAAGACACGAACTACGAGCAGTACTTC.

The rearrangement joins TRBV21-1 to TRBJ1-2; TRBD1 is the table's D call and was not checked against the DNA. TRBV21-1 is classified as a pseudogene. This CDR3 is built from 15 residues. CDR3 sequence (DNA): TGTGCCAGCAGGCTCCGGGACAGTACTAACTATGGCTACACCTTC. Translated, it gives CASRLRDSTNYGYTF.

As for this clone: Other DNA sequences in the same sample also yield this CDR3. The chain carries TRBV5-1 and TRBJ2-1, with D unresolved. V gave up 2 bases and J gave up 6 bases, with 6 bases separating them. Germline-derived CDR1 and CDR2 are SGHRS and YFSETQ. This CDR3 is built from 12 residues. Here the CDR3 DNA reads TGCGCCAGCAGCTTTACTCGCAATGAGCAGTTCTTC. Protein sequence: CASSFTRNEQFF. The full variable domain, in which reference TRBV5-1 and TRBJ2-1 provide the parts outside the CDR3, is KAGVTQTPRYLIKTRGQQVTLSCSPISGHRSVSWYQQTPGQGLQFLFEYFSETQRNKGNFPGRFSGRQFSNSRSEMNVSTLELGDSALYLCASSFTRNEQFFGPGTRLTVL.

V is TRBV6-1 and J is TRBJ2-2, with 7 nucleotides matching TRBD1. J was trimmed by 8 bases and V by 8 bases; bases with no gene match: 11. Germline lookup yields CDR1 MNHNS and CDR2 SASEGT. CDR3 length: 14 amino acids. CDR3 amino acids: CASFRDSGMGELFF. The CDR3 region has the DNA TGTGCCAGCTTCCGGGACAGTGGGATGGGGGAGCTGTTTTTT.

This sequence joins TRBV11-2 and TRBJ2-7, with 12 bases matching TRBD2. CDR3 length: 17 residues. In germline, CDR1 is SGHAT, CDR2 FQNNGV. With V trimmed by 5 bases and J by 0 bases, 8 bases remained unmatched. This chain's CDR3 is CASSTRTSGNPSYEQYF. The DNA for the CDR3 is TGTGCCAGCAGCACGAGGACTAGCGGGAACCCCTCCTACGAGCAGTACTTC.

The rearrangement links TRBV18 to TRBJ2-2; D remains ambiguous. Germline-derived CDR1 and CDR2 are KGHSH and LQKENI. V lost 6 bases to trimming and J lost 6 bases, with 17 bases between them. The CDR3 length is 15 residues. The DNA of the CDR3 is TGTGCCAGCTCCCCGAAATCAGTGGCTTCCGGGGAGCTGTTTTTT. Amino acid sequence: CASSPKSVASGELFF.

The chain links TRBV6-1 to TRBJ1-2; D call uncertain. V shed 5 bases and J shed 3 bases, with 4 bases lying between them. The CDR3 has 11 residues. Per germline, CDR1 MNHNS and CDR2 SASEGT. The CDR3 DNA sequence: TGTGCCAGCAGTCAAGACTATGGCTACACCTTC. As protein: CASSQDYGYTF.

The chain has TRBV7-9 and TRBJ2-3; 14 bases are shared with TRBD2. The CDR3 has 18 residues. The V segment lost 6 bases and the J segment 1 base; nucleotides outside the gene matches: 9. Germline CDR1 reads SEHNR; CDR2 reads FQNEAQ (reference sequence). The CDR3 DNA reads as TGTGCCAGCAGTCCGGGGACTAGCGGGAGCTGGGGCACAGATACGCAGTATTTT. Its translation is CASSPGTSGSWGTDTQYF.

This clone was seen only once. The CDR3 bases are TGTGCCAGCAGCTTAGATTATAGCGGGTGGGATTCCTACAATGAGCAGTTCTTC. Translating gives CASSLDYSGWDSYNEQFF. V gene TRBV11-3 combines with J gene TRBJ2-1, with 7 bases that match TRBD2. CDR3 length: 18 residues. The J segment lost 1 base and the V segment lost 0 bases, leaving 9 bases of the junction unmatched. Germline loops: CDR1 SGHNT, CDR2 YENEEA.

This clone came up many times. CDR3 sequence reads: CASSFDIPSYNEQFF. CDR3 coding DNA: TGTGCCAGCAGTTTTGACATACCGTCCTACAATGAGCAGTTCTTC. The rearrangement uses TRBV7-8 and TRBJ2-1, with no clear D. CDR1 and CDR2 from the germline V gene are SGHVS and FQNEAQ. With 6 bases removed from V and 1 base from J, the gap between germline ends came to 13 bases. This CDR3 has 15 amino acids.

The V gene is TRBV9, the J gene TRBJ2-1; perhaps D is TRBD1 or TRBD2 (6 bases each). In germline, CDR1 is SGDLS, CDR2 YYNGEE. Trimming cost V 4 bases and J 7 bases, with 15 bases left between them. The CDR3 runs to 14 residues. The CDR3 sequence: CASSSEGGLNEQFF. For the CDR3, the DNA is TGTGCCAGCAGCTCAGAGGGGGGCCTAAATGAGCAGTTCTTC.